This TCR beta chain was sequenced for a study of shared clonotypes between healthy human individuals. Deep was the level at which the assay was run. Each subset's genomic DNA was shared equally among a number of immunoSEQ plates. The table came from immunoSEQ multiplex PCR; TCRdb's copy has only in-frame clones and leaves some out. There are 1,400,000 or so clones in the sample; roughly 98.5% occur only once, and roughly 0.35% lies in the top ten. The J segment lost 7 bases and the V segment lost 10 bases, leaving 9 bases of the junction unmatched. The CDR3 has 13 residues. Germline CDR1 reads MNHEY; CDR2 reads SVGAGI. CD4+ cells were split into CD45RA+ naive and CD45RA-negative memory subsets.

This chain links TRBV6-5 with TRBJ2-1, with 8 bases that match TRBD1. The sample comprised naive CD4+ T cells sorted from blood. Described subset: CD45RA+ positively selected. This clonotype was sampled from a man aged 30-40 years in good health. CDR3 DNA: TGTGCCACCAAGGGACAGGTCGGGAATGAGCAGTTCTTC. Amino acid sequence: CATKGQVGNEQFF.